This TCR beta chain was recorded in a study of blood T cell repertoires in COVID-19. Overall study: Acute and convalescent COVID-19 samples came from the United States, Italy and Spain.

The CDR3 length is 15 residues. Germline V gene data show CDR1 as SGDLS and CDR2 as YYNGEE. The V gene lost 0 bases and the J gene lost 1 base, with 10 bases spanning the gap. Participants were aged about 18 to 89 years from 24 US areas. TCRdb's copy holds only in-frame clones and misses some; the assay was immunoSEQ multiplex PCR. The repertoire consists of about 210,000 clones, with roughly 86% occurring once and the leading ten covering approximately 10%. V and J are TRBV9 and TRBJ1-1, with D hard to call. This clonotype was sampled from a young man with acute COVID-19. Input material: PBMCs or T cells enriched from blood (not recorded which). CDR3 DNA: TGTGCCAGCAGCGTAGCGCCAGGTCGGAACACTGAAGCTTTCTTT. It codes for CASSVAPGRNTEAFF.